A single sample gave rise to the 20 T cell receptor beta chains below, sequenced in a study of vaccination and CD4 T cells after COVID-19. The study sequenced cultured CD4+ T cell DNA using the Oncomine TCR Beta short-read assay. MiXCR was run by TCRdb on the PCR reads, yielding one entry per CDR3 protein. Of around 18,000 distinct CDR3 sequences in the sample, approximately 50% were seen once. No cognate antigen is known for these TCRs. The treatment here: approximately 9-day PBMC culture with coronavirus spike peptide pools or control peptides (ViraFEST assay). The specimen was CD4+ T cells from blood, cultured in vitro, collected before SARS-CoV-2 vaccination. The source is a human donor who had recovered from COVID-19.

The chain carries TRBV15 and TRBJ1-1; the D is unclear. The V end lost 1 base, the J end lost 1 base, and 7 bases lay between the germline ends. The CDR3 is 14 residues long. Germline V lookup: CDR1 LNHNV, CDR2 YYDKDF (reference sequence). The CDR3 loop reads CATSRVTWNTEAFF. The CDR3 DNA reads TGTGCCACCAGCAGAGTTACATGGAACACTGAAGCTTTCTTT.

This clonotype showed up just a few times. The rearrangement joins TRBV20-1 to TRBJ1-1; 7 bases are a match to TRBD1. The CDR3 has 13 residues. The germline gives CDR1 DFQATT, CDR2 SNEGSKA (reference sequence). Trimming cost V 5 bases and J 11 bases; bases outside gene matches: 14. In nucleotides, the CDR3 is TGCAGTGCTGCAACTCACAGGGGTTCGGGGGCTTTCTTT. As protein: CSAATHRGSGAFF.

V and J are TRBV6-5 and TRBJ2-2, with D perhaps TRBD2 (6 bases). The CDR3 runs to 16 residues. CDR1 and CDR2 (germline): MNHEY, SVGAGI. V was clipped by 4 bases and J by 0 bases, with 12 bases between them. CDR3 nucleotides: TGTGCCAGCAGTTTACCGGGACTTCCGAACACCGGGGAGCTGTTTTTT. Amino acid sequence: CASSLPGLPNTGELFF.

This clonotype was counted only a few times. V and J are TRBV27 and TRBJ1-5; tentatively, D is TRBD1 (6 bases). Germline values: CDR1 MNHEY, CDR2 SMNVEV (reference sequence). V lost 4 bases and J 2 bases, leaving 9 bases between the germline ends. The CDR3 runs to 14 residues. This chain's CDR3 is CASSYRVGNQPQHF. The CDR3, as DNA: TGTGCCAGCAGTTACAGGGTTGGCAATCAGCCCCAGCATTTT.

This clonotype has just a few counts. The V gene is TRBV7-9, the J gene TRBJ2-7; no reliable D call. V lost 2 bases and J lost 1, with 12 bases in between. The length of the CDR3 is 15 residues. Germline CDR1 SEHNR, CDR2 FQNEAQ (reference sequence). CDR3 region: CASSLWTGRSYEQYF. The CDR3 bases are TGTGCCAGCAGCTTATGGACCGGCAGATCCTACGAGCAGTACTTC.

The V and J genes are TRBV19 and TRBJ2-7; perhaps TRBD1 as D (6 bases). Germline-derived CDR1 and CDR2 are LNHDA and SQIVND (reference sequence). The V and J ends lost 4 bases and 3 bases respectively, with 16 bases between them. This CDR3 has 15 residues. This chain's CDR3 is CASSTHLLQGYEQYF. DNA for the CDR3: TGTGCCAGTAGTACCCACCTCTTACAGGGCTACGAGCAGTACTTC.

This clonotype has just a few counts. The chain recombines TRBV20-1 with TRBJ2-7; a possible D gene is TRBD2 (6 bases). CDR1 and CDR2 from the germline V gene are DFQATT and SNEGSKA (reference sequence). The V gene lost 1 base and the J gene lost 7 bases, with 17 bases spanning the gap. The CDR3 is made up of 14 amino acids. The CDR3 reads CSARAGTDSGEQYF. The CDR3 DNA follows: TGCAGTGCTAGAGCGGGGACTGACTCAGGAGAGCAGTACTTC.

The CDR3 sequence: CASSEELSGVRYTGELFF. The CDR3 DNA sequence: TGTGCCAGCAGTGAAGAATTGTCCGGGGTCCGATACACCGGGGAGCTGTTTTTT. This chain joins TRBV25-1 and TRBJ2-2; tentatively, D is TRBD2 (5 bases). The length of the CDR3 is 18 residues. The V end was cut by 2 bases, the J end by 3 bases, with 19 bases between. Germline loops: CDR1 MGHDK, CDR2 SYGVNS.

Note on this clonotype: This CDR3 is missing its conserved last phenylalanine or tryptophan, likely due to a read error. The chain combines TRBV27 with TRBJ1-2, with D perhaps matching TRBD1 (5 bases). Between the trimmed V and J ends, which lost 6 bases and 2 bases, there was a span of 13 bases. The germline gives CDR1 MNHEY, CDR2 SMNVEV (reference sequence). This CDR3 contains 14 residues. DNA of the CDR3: TGTGCCAGCAGACAATGGGCAGGGAACTATGGCTACACCCTC. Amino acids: CASRQWAGNYGYTL.

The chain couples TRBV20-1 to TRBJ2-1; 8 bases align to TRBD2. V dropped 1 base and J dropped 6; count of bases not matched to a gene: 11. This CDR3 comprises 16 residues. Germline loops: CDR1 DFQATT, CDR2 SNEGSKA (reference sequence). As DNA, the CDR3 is TGCAGTGCTAGAGTTCCAGCGGGAGTAGGGGCCAATGAGCAGTTCTTC. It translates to CSARVPAGVGANEQFF.

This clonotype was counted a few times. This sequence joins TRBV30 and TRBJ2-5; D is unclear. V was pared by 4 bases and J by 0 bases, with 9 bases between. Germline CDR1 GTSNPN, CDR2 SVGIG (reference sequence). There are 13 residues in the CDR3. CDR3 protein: CAWNLAYQETQYF. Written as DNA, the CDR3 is TGTGCCTGGAACTTGGCGTACCAAGAGACCCAGTACTTC.

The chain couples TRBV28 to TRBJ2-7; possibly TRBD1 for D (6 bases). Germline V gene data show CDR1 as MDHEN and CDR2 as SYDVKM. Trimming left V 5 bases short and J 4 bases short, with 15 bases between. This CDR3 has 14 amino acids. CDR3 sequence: CASSPPGQIYEQYF. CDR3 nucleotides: TGTGCCAGCAGTCCTCCGGGACAAATATACGAGCAGTACTTC. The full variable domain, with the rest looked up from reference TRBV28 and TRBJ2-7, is DVKVTQSSRYLVKRTGEKVFLECVQDMDHENMFWYRQDPGLGLRLIYFSYDVKMKEKGDIPEGYSVSREKKERFSLILESASTNQTSMYLCASSPPGQIYEQYFGPGTRLTVT.

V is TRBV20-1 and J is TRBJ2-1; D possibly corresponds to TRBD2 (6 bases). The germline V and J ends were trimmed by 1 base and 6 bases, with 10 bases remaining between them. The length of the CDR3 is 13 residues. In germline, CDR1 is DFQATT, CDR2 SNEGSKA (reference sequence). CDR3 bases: TGCAGTGCTAGAGCGGGAGCGGGCAATGAGCAGTTCTTC. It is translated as CSARAGAGNEQFF.

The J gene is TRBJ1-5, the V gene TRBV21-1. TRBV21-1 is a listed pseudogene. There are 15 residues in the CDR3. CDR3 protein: CASSRTGVSNQPQHF. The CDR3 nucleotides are TGTGCCAGCAGCCGAACGGGAGTAAGCAATCAGCCCCAGCATTTT.

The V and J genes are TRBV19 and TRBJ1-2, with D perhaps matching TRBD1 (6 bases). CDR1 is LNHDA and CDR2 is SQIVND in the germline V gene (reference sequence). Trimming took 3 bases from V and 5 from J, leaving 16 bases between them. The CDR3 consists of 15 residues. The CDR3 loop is CASSIVAGAGYGYTF. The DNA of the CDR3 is TGTGCCAGTAGTATTGTCGCAGGGGCGGGATATGGCTACACCTTC.

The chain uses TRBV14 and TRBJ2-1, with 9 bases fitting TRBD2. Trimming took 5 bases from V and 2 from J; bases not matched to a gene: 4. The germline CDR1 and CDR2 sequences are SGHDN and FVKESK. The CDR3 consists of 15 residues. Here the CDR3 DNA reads TGTGCCAGCAGCTTGACTAGCGGCACCTACAATGAGCAGTTCTTC. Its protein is CASSLTSGTYNEQFF.

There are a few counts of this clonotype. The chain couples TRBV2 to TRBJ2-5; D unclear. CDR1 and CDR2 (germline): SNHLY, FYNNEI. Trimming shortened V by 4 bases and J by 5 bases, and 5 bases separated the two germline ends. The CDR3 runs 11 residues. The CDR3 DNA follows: TGTGCCAGCAGTGTTCGGGAGACCCAGTACTTC. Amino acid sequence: CASSVRETQYF.

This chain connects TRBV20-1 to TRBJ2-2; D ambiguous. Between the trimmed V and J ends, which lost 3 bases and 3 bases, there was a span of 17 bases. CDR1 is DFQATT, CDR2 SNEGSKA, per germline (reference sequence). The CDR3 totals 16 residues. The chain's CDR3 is CSASDSRASDTGELFF. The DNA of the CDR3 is TGCAGTGCTAGTGACTCTAGGGCTTCTGACACCGGGGAGCTGTTTTTT.

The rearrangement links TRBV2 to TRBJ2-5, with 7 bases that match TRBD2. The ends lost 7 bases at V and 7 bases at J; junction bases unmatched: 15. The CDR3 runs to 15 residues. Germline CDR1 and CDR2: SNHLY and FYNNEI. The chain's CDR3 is CASNSQGSGGGTQYF. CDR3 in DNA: TGTGCCAGCAATTCCCAGGGCTCGGGGGGAGGGACCCAGTACTTC. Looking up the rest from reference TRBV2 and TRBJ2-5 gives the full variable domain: EPEVTQTPSHQVTQMGQEVILRCVPISNHLYFYWYRQILGQKVEFLVSFYNNEISEKSEIFDDQFSVERPDGSNFTLKIRSTKLEDSAMYFCASNSQGSGGGTQYFGPGTRLLVL.

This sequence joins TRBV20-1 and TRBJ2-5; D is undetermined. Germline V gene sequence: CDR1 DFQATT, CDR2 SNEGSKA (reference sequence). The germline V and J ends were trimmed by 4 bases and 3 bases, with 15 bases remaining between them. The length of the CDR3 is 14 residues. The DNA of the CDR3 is TGCAGTGCTAAACGCTCTCTCAGCGAAGAGACCCAGTACTTC. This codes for CSAKRSLSEETQYF.